Presented here are 9 T cell receptor beta chains from one specimen sequenced in a study of blood T cell repertoires in COVID-19. Only in-frame clones appear in the TCRdb table, and some are missing; sequencing was by immunoSEQ multiplex PCR. The top ten hold 8% to 9.5% of the sample, which has 490,000 or so clones, 88% seen once. Material for sequencing was PBMCs or T cells enriched from blood (not recorded which). These receptor sequences come from an older woman who had recovered from COVID-19.

The chain combines TRBV28 with TRBJ2-4, with TRBD1 matching 8 bases. The CDR3 consists of 15 residues. Germline V CDR1 and CDR2: MDHEN, SYDVKM. V trimming: 5 bases; J trimming: 4 bases; junction bases outside the gene matches: 7. The CDR3 sequence is CASSLAGGYKNIQYF. The CDR3 nucleotides read TGTGCCAGCAGTCTCGCAGGGGGCTATAAAAACATTCAGTACTTC. Full variable domain (missing parts from reference TRBV28 and TRBJ2-4): DVKVTQSSRYLVKRTGEKVFLECVQDMDHENMFWYRQDPGLGLRLIYFSYDVKMKEKGDIPEGYSVSREKKERFSLILESASTNQTSMYLCASSLAGGYKNIQYFGAGTRLSVL.

V gene TRBV10-3 combines with J gene TRBJ1-5; TRBD1 agrees at 7 bases. Germline CDR1 and CDR2: ENHRY and SYGVKD. The CDR3 has 15 residues. J lost 3 bases, V lost 0 bases, and 2 bases had no gene match. CDR3 nucleotide sequence: TGTGCCATCAGTGAGTCCGACAGGGCCAATCAGCCCCAGCATTTT. This translates into CAISESDRANQPQHF.

This clone was seen just once. The chain combines TRBV9 with TRBJ2-1, with 8 bases that match TRBD2. The CDR3 is 15 residues long. CDR1 and CDR2 (germline): SGDLS, YYNGEE. The J segment lost 6 bases and the V segment lost 0 bases, leaving 5 bases of the junction unmatched. CDR3 residues: CASSVGGGPVNEQFF. Written as DNA, the CDR3 is TGTGCCAGCAGCGTAGGCGGGGGGCCCGTCAATGAGCAGTTCTTC. The full variable domain, rest sourced from reference TRBV9 and TRBJ2-1, is DSGVTQTPKHLITATGQRVTLRCSPRSGDLSVYWYQQSLDQGLQFLIQYYNGEERAKGNILERFSAQQFPDLHSELNLSSLELGDSALYFCASSVGGGPVNEQFFGPGTRLTVL.

This chain connects TRBV10-3 to TRBJ1-2; tentative D call: TRBD1 (5 bases). The V gene's germline CDR1 is ENHRY and CDR2 SYGVKD. There are 12 residues in the CDR3. V lost 8 bases, J lost 8 bases, and 15 bases lay in between. DNA of the CDR3: TGTGCCATCCCTACCATGGGGGGGGGCTACACCTTC. Translating gives CAIPTMGGGYTF.

J is TRBJ1-1 and V is TRBV28; a weak D match, TRBD1 (6 bases). This CDR3 region has 13 residues. V shed 7 bases and J shed 4 bases, with 13 bases lying between them. Germline V CDR1 and CDR2: MDHEN, SYDVKM. CDR3 nucleotide sequence: TGTGCCAGCAAAACCCAAGGGGGCACTGAAGCTTTCTTT. Translating it yields CASKTQGGTEAFF.

J is TRBJ2-1 and V is TRBV7-2; no clear D gene. Trimming shortened V by 7 bases and J by 3 bases, and 16 bases separated the two germline ends. The CDR3 spans 15 residues. CDR1 and CDR2 (germline): SGHTA, FQGNSA. The CDR3 region has the DNA TGTGCCAGCACCACATCTGGCTCCATCTACAATGAGCAGTTCTTC. Amino acid sequence: CASTTSGSIYNEQFF.

This clone was picked up one time. In the same sample, other DNA sequences code for this CDR3. The chain employs TRBV18 and TRBJ2-7, with 8 bases identical to TRBD1. This CDR3 region has 15 residues. With V trimmed by 3 bases and J by 0 bases, 4 bases remained unmatched. The germline gives CDR1 KGHSH, CDR2 LQKENI. CDR3 in DNA: TGTGCCAGCTCACCCGGGACAGGCAGCTCCTACGAGCAGTACGTC. It is translated as CASSPGTGSSYEQYV.

V is TRBV2 and J is TRBJ2-2; 7 nucleotides agree with TRBD2. The J segment lost 0 bases and the V segment lost 4 bases, leaving 14 bases of the junction unmatched. CDR3 length equals 19 residues. The germline gives CDR1 SNHLY, CDR2 FYNNEI. The CDR3: CASSVPLSGPITNTGELFF. The CDR3 nucleotides are TGTGCCAGCAGTGTCCCTCTTAGCGGGCCCATAACGAACACCGGGGAGCTGTTTTTT.

Comment on this clone: One end of the junction is discordant with germline, which a read error may explain. CDR3 DNA sequence: TGTGCCAGCAGCTCCGATGACGGTCGGAGGGACTTC. Translation gives CASSSDDGRRDF. V gene TRBV5-4 combines with J gene TRBJ2-4, with TRBD2 as a possible D gene (6 bases). Germline V CDR1 and CDR2: SGHNT, YYREEE (reference sequence). This CDR3 region has 12 residues.